The clone carrying this T cell receptor beta chain was seen a handful of times. Repertoires were generated with immunoSEQ multiplex PCR, while TCRdb's copy carries only in-frame clones and drops some. The sample contains around 750,000 clones, 74% of which appear only once. This sample was taken from a study of shared clonotypes between healthy human individuals. V was trimmed by 1 base and J by 3 bases, leaving 13 bases between them. Germline V lookup: CDR1 MGHRA, CDR2 YSYEKL. The CDR3 sequence is 15 residues long. The source is a woman aged 25 to 45 in good health. Source material: memory CD4+ T cells sorted from blood. The subset denotes: CD45RA-negative fraction. The rearrangement uses TRBV4-1 and TRBJ2-7, with D tentatively TRBD1 (5 bases). Written as DNA, the CDR3 is TGCGCCAGCAGCCAAGCCCAGGGTACTATCTACGAGCAGTACTTC. Translating it yields CASSQAQGTIYEQYF.